This T cell receptor beta chain was captured in a study of CD8 T cells in Susac syndrome. This CDR3 spans 12 amino acids. The germline V and J ends were trimmed by 4 bases and 4 bases, with 7 bases remaining between them. Germline lookup yields CDR1 MNHEY and CDR2 SVGAGI. RNA, at about 0.5 to 1 ug, was reverse transcribed with random hexamers. From the immunoSEQ multiplex PCR reads, TCRdb called clonotypes with MiXCR, one entry per CDR3 protein. The sample contains about 140,000 distinct CDR3 sequences, approximately 95% of which appear only once. The rearrangement joins TRBV6-5 to TRBJ1-1, with D unresolved. The sample taken for sequencing was CD4+ T cells from PBMCs. This TCR derives from a human donor with Susac syndrome. Written as DNA, the CDR3 is TGTGCCAGCAGTTCCACACGCACTGAAGCTTTCTTT. Translating gives CASSSTRTEAFF.